This T cell receptor beta chain derives from a study of cytomegalovirus exposure and HLA in healthy donors. Study-level points and caveats: In an earlier analysis, in around 590 donors, most V segments appeared productive either ~87% or ~30% of the time. Across all donors, roughly uniform sequencing depth was an assumption of the presence/absence analyses.

The CDR3 spans 15 residues. Germline V gives CDR1 SNHLY, CDR2 FYNNEI. V trimming: 4 bases; J trimming: 0 bases; junction bases outside the gene matches: 2. A word on this clone: Its antigen is undetermined. The same CDR3 can be traced to other DNA sequences in this sample.

Both 60 Vbeta primers and 13 Jbeta primers went into the PCR. The assay was immunoSEQ multiplex PCR, and TCRdb's table has in-frame clones only and misses some. Among under 200,000 clones listed, about four fifths were seen once. This chain links TRBV2 with TRBJ2-2, with 7 bases that match TRBD1. The specimen sequenced was PBMCs. This TCR came from a boy between 2 and 10 years old in good health and CMV-seronegative. CDR3 DNA: TGTGCCAGCAGTGTTGGGACAGCGAACACCGGGGAGCTGTTTTTT. Protein product: CASSVGTANTGELFF.